Presented here are 21 T cell receptor beta chains from one specimen sequenced in a study of early T cells in non-severe SARS-CoV-2 infection (dated by TCRdb to about 2021). The library was prepared using 5' RACE. Sequenced using a NextSeq 500. The public sequencing data were trimmed at Q25 with fastp and processed into clonotypes with MiXCR by TCRdb, which kept only in-frame beta chains. Records with the same CDR3 protein are collapsed into one entry carrying the most frequent genes and DNA. Within this sample are some 31,000 distinct CDR3 sequences, with around 5.8% of them counted one time only. The top ten constitute 5.3% of the sample. Sequencing used whole blood. These receptors all come from an adult who was a healthcare worker with PCR-confirmed SARS-CoV-2 infection or an uninfected control (not recorded which).

The table lists this clonotype with many counts. This rearrangement joins TRBV3-1 to TRBJ1-1; a weak D match, TRBD1 (5 bases). The CDR3 runs to 14 residues. V lost 3 bases to trimming and J lost 5 bases, with 13 bases between them. CDR1 and CDR2 (germline): LGHDT, YNNKEL (reference sequence). The CDR3: CASSHYGGETEAFF. In DNA, the CDR3 is TGTGCCAGCAGCCATTACGGGGGGGAGACTGAAGCTTTCTTT.

This clonotype was picked up many times. The chain combines TRBV29-1 with TRBJ2-1, with 8 bases fitting TRBD1. V lost 0 bases and J lost 2; bases outside the gene matches: 6. The CDR3 contains 16 residues. CDR1 is SQVTM, CDR2 ANQGSEA, per germline. The CDR3 nucleotides read TGCAGCGTTGAAGATCGGGGACAGGACACCTACAATGAGCAGTTCTTC. Translation gives CSVEDRGQDTYNEQFF.

This clonotype has ten or more counts. The V and J genes are TRBV18 and TRBJ1-4, with D perhaps TRBD1 (6 bases). CDR1 is KGHSH, CDR2 LQKENI, per germline. V was clipped by 6 bases and J by 5 bases, with 22 bases between them. This CDR3 contains 17 residues. The CDR3 bases are TGTGCCAGCTCCCCTATCGGGGGCGATATCCCCAATGAAAAACTGTTTTTT. Its translation is CASSPIGGDIPNEKLFF.

The chain employs TRBV9 and TRBJ2-1; 9 bases are shared with TRBD2. The CDR3 spans 16 residues. Per the germline V gene, CDR1 is SGDLS and CDR2 is YYNGEE. The J segment lost 8 bases and the V segment lost 4 bases, leaving 13 bases of the junction unmatched. DNA for the CDR3: TGTGCCAGCAGCATCGCTAGCGGGAAGTTAGGATATGAGCAGTTCTTC. This gives the protein CASSIASGKLGYEQFF.

This chain links TRBV24-1 with TRBJ2-1; possible D gene TRBD2, 6 bases. Deletions cut 12 bases from V and 5 bases from J, with 13 bases between. The CDR3 runs 12 residues. The germline V gene encodes CDR1 KGHDR and CDR2 SFDVKD. The CDR3 DNA follows: TGTGCCGTCCGGGGACTTAACAATGAGCAGTTCTTC. Its translation is CAVRGLNNEQFF.

This clonotype was recorded at least ten times. The chain carries TRBV9 and TRBJ2-7, with TRBD1 as a possible D gene (6 bases). The germline V gene encodes CDR1 SGDLS and CDR2 YYNGEE. The V gene lost 2 bases and the J gene lost 0 bases, with 15 bases spanning the gap. The CDR3 is 16 amino acids. CDR3 region: CASSVGPDRSSYEQYF. CDR3 nucleotide sequence: TGTGCCAGCAGCGTGGGGCCCGACAGGAGCTCCTACGAGCAGTACTTC.

In its sample, this clonotype was seen many times. V usage is TRBV7-2 and J usage is TRBJ2-1, with 11 bases matching TRBD2. CDR3 length: 17 amino acids. J gave up 5 bases and V 5 bases, and 11 bases lay outside the gene matches. The germline V gene has CDR1 SGHTA and CDR2 FQGNSA. CDR3: CASSLHIGTSGNNEQFF. CDR3 coding DNA: TGTGCCAGCAGCCTCCACATCGGGACTAGCGGAAACAATGAGCAGTTCTTC.

This clonotype was counted between two and nine times. The gene calls are TRBV28 and TRBJ1-4, with TRBD1 matching over 7 bases. The CDR3 consists of 15 residues. V was pared by 6 bases and J by 4 bases, with 8 bases of the junction left unmatched. Germline CDR1 MDHEN, CDR2 SYDVKM. CDR3 in DNA: TGTGCCAGCAGAAAGACAGGGTTCGGTAATGAAAAACTGTTTTTT. This gives the protein CASRKTGFGNEKLFF. The full variable domain, with the rest looked up from reference TRBV28 and TRBJ1-4, is DVKVTQSSRYLVKRTGEKVFLECVQDMDHENMFWYRQDPGLGLRLIYFSYDVKMKEKGDIPEGYSVSREKKERFSLILESASTNQTSMYLCASRKTGFGNEKLFFGSGTQLSVL.

Ten or more counts support this clonotype. V is TRBV9 and J is TRBJ2-5, with D perhaps TRBD1 (6 bases). Per germline, CDR1 SGDLS and CDR2 YYNGEE. V was trimmed by 4 bases and J by 4 bases, leaving 20 bases between them. This CDR3 has 16 amino acids. The CDR3 region is CASSKEGHGVRETQYF. Written as DNA, the CDR3 is TGTGCCAGCAGCAAAGAGGGACATGGGGTACGAGAGACCCAGTACTTC. Full variable domain (rest looked up from reference TRBV9 and TRBJ2-5): DSGVTQTPKHLITATGQRVTLRCSPRSGDLSVYWYQQSLDQGLQFLIQYYNGEERAKGNILERFSAQQFPDLHSELNLSSLELGDSALYFCASSKEGHGVRETQYFGPGTRLLVL.

This clonotype occurred many times. This sequence joins TRBV10-1 and TRBJ2-1; 12 nucleotides agree with TRBD2. V trimming: 2 bases; J trimming: 8 bases; junction bases outside the gene matches: 10. This CDR3 region has 17 residues. The germline V gene has CDR1 WNHNN and CDR2 SYGVQD (reference sequence). The CDR3 loop is CASSEIPLAGGPYEQFF. The DNA of the CDR3 is TGCGCCAGCAGTGAGATTCCTCTAGCGGGAGGGCCATATGAGCAGTTCTTC.

This clonotype was recorded at least ten times. The gene calls are TRBV6-7 and TRBJ2-1, with 7 bases aligning to TRBD2. TRBV6-7 is recorded as an ORF, its role being uncertain. Losses at the gene ends were 8 bases for V and 4 bases for J; bases not matched to a gene: 8. The CDR3 is made up of 14 amino acids. As DNA, the CDR3 is TGTGCCAGCGGGCTTGGGGGGGATTACAATGAGCAGTTCTTC. The encoded protein is CASGLGGDYNEQFF.

In this sample, this clonotype turned up many times. The chain carries TRBV20-1 and TRBJ1-1, with D uncertain. The CDR3 is made up of 13 amino acids. Germline CDR1 reads DFQATT; CDR2 reads SNEGSKA (reference sequence). V gave up 1 base and J gave up 2 bases, with 8 bases separating them. This CDR3 reads CSARANQNTEAFF. The CDR3 region has the DNA TGCAGTGCTAGAGCTAACCAAAACACTGAAGCTTTCTTT.

Sample share makes this clonotype medium-sized. The CDR3 DNA is TGTGCCAGCTCACCACCGACAGTTACCTACGAGCAGTACTTC. Amino acid sequence: CASSPPTVTYEQYF. The rearrangement uses TRBV18 and TRBJ2-7, with a weak D call TRBD1 (5 bases). The CDR3 totals 14 residues. V was trimmed by 0 bases and J by 2 bases, leaving 8 bases between them. In germline, CDR1 is KGHSH, CDR2 LQKENI.

This clonotype was seen repeatedly, ten times or more. Sequence at one end of the junction differs from germline and may be a read error. This chain connects TRBV6-5 to TRBJ2-3; D call uncertain. The germline CDR1 and CDR2 sequences are MNHEY and SVGAGI. The CDR3 spans 15 residues. The CDR3 protein is CASSYSDRDTDTQYF. CDR3 sequence (DNA): TGTGCCAGCAGCTACTCCGACCGAGACACAGATACGCAGTATTTT.

The chain employs TRBV20-1 and TRBJ1-6; TRBD1 matches 7 bases. Germline assignment: CDR1 DFQATT and CDR2 SNEGSKA (reference sequence). Trimming removed 3 bases from V and 14 bases from J; junction bases left unmatched: 10. The CDR3 runs 13 residues. The CDR3 region is CSARTGNGGALHF. Here the CDR3 DNA reads TGCAGTGCTAGGACAGGGAATGGTGGGGCCCTCCACTTT.

This clonotype was picked up many times. The gene calls are TRBV12-3 or TRBV12-4 and TRBJ1-1, with D tentatively TRBD1 (5 bases). This CDR3 spans 15 amino acids. Trimming removed 6 bases at V and 0 bases at J, with 14 bases between. Here the CDR3 DNA reads TGTGCCAGCAGACCCCCGGGGGGGATGAACACTGAAGCTTTCTTT. Protein product: CASRPPGGMNTEAFF.

This clonotype was observed at least ten times. V and J are TRBV30 and TRBJ2-3, with D tentatively TRBD1 (5 bases). V shed 0 bases and J shed 5 bases, with 9 bases lying between them. The germline V gene has CDR1 GTSNPN and CDR2 SVGIG (reference sequence). The CDR3 runs to 13 residues. CDR3 nucleotide sequence: TGTGCCTGGAGTGTACGGCAGGGAGATACGCAGTATTTT. Protein: CAWSVRQGDTQYF.

This clonotype was recorded at least ten times. The chain is built from TRBV20-1 and TRBJ2-3, with TRBD2 matching 7 bases. V shed 6 bases and J 6 bases; nucleotides not matched to a gene: 18. CDR3 length: 16 residues. The germline V gene has CDR1 DFQATT and CDR2 SNEGSKA (reference sequence). For the CDR3, the DNA is TGCAGTGCAACCCCGGTCGCGGGAGCCCTTCCGGATACGCAGTATTTT. Encoded protein: CSATPVAGALPDTQYF.

This clonotype occurred many times. The chain couples TRBV4-2 to TRBJ2-7; D is undetermined. The CDR3 totals 16 residues. The germline V gene has CDR1 LGHNA and CDR2 YNFKEQ. Deletions cut 0 bases from V and 6 bases from J, with 18 bases between. The CDR3 region has the DNA TGTGCCAGCAGCCAAGAACGAGCCCAGCCCATCTCCGAGCAGTACTTC. It is translated as CASSQERAQPISEQYF.

This clonotype was seen more than once but under ten times. This rearrangement joins TRBV6-5 to TRBJ2-1; 7 bases match TRBD1. The CDR3 runs to 15 residues. Germline V gene data show CDR1 as MNHEY and CDR2 as SVGAGI. The junction had 15 bases not matched to a gene; V was cut back by 2 bases and J by 14 bases. CDR3 loop: CASSYARQGTGTEFF. As DNA, the CDR3 is TGTGCCAGCAGTTACGCCAGACAGGGAACGGGAACCGAGTTCTTC.

This clonotype occurred many times. The V gene is TRBV9, the J gene TRBJ2-3, with a possible D match to TRBD1 (5 bases). Trimming left V 4 bases short and J 2 bases short, with 20 bases between. Germline V gene data show CDR1 as SGDLS and CDR2 as YYNGEE. The CDR3 extends over 17 amino acids. The CDR3: CASSPERQGGFTDTQYF. In DNA, the CDR3 is TGTGCCAGCAGCCCCGAGAGGCAGGGTGGATTCACAGATACGCAGTATTTT.